Below, one TCR beta chain is given with its context. Its antigen is as yet unknown. Using immunoSEQ multiplex PCR, the repertoire was profiled, and TCRdb retains in-frame clones only, with some absent. The sample includes around 1 million clones, approximately 76% seen only once; the top ten take nearly 1.5%. This sample was taken from a study of shared clonotypes between healthy human individuals. Germline CDR1 is WNHNN and CDR2 is SYGVQD (reference sequence). The CDR3 extends over 14 amino acids. Trimming took off 3 bases at V and 3 bases at J, with 8 bases between the two ends. Whole-study results and caveats: Since donors were few, the genetic and exposure-history diversity represented was limited.

The chain has TRBV10-1 and TRBJ1-4; D possibly corresponds to TRBD1 (6 bases). This clonotype originated in a man between 18 and 35 years old in good health. Sequencing was carried out using memory CD4+ T cells sorted from blood. Subset here: CD45RA-negative fraction. The CDR3 sequence: CASSEGTSNEKLFF. Written as DNA, the CDR3 is TGCGCCAGCAGTGAAGGGACATCTAATGAAAAACTGTTTTTT.